This record concerns one TCR beta chain sequence. This sample was taken from a study of CD8 T cells in ankylosing spondylitis. From germline, CDR1 is DFQATT and CDR2 SNEGSKA (reference sequence). The CDR3 is made up of 14 amino acids. Trimming left V 1 base short and J 3 bases short, with 9 bases between. Quantitative molecular-barcoded 5'-RACE generated the TCR beta libraries. A single record per CDR3 protein comes from TCRdb applying MiXCR to the 5' RACE reads. The repertoire holds about 240,000 distinct CDR3 sequences, with around 10% as singletons. Sequencing was performed on blood, either unsorted or a sorted T cell fraction (not recorded which). This chain joins TRBV20-1 and TRBJ1-4; D is undetermined. This TCR came from a male donor with ankylosing spondylitis or in good health (not recorded which). CDR3 nucleotides: TGCAGTGCTAGAGGACCGGGGTCTAATGAAAAACTGTTTTTT. Its protein is CSARGPGSNEKLFF.